This T cell receptor beta chain appears in the sequencing data of a study of blood T cell repertoires in COVID-19. Study-wide background: Acute and convalescent COVID-19 specimens originated in the United States, Italy and Spain.

As originally analysed: The assay estimated nucleated cells by amplifying reference gene primers. Libraries were prepared by immunoSEQ multiplex PCR; TCRdb keeps only in-frame clonotypes and omits some of them. The V and J calls and clone size come from that table; D and trimming were worked out from the DNA. Among some 190,000 clones listed, more than 75% were seen once. Assignment of participants to cohorts was predicated upon participant-reported clinical history. Trimming took 7 bases from V and 1 from J, leaving 16 bases between them. The CDR3 spans 15 residues. Germline V CDR1 and CDR2: MGHDK, SYGVNS.

The rearrangement joins TRBV25-1 to TRBJ1-1; no definite D call. The sequence was collected from a woman in her fifties or sixties with acute COVID-19. Sequences were obtained from PBMCs or T cells enriched from blood (not recorded which). CDR3: CASIYGERENTEAFF. The DNA for the CDR3 is TGTGCCAGCATTTACGGGGAGAGAGAGAACACTGAAGCTTTCTTT.